Below are 22 T cell receptor beta chains sequenced from a single sample in a study of blood T cell repertoires in COVID-19. Profiled with immunoSEQ multiplex PCR; TCRdb holds only in-frame clones, not every one. Found here are about 100,000 clones, 70% to 90% of them singletons; the top ten hold over 10%. The sample consisted of peripheral blood. These receptors were obtained from a human donor in a cohort sampled during active COVID-19.

J is TRBJ2-2 and V is TRBV5-1; the D is unclear. V was shortened by 0 bases and J by 4 bases, with 13 bases between the two germline ends. Germline V gene data show CDR1 as SGHRS and CDR2 as YFSETQ. The CDR3 totals 16 residues. DNA for the CDR3: TGCGCCAGCAGCTTGGAACTCCTCGTTGGCACCGGGGAGCTGTTTTTT. Translation gives CASSLELLVGTGELFF.

The CDR3 region has the DNA TGTGCCAGCAGCTTCGGGGGGCAGGACTCCTACGAGCAGTACTTC. This gives the protein CASSFGGQDSYEQYF. V is TRBV5-4 and J is TRBJ2-7; maybe TRBD2 (7 bases). Germline CDR1 is SGHNT and CDR2 is YYREEE (reference sequence). The CDR3 sequence is 15 residues long. Deletions cut 2 bases from V and 0 bases from J, with 12 bases between.

This rearrangement joins TRBV5-4 to TRBJ1-2; 7 bases match TRBD1. This CDR3 contains 16 residues. Germline lookup yields CDR1 SGHNT and CDR2 YYREEE (reference sequence). Trimming cost V 3 bases and J 3 bases; bases outside gene matches: 11. The CDR3 DNA follows: TGTGCCAGCAGCTCAAACCGGGACAGCCAGCACTATGGCTACACCTTC. This gives the protein CASSSNRDSQHYGYTF.

J is TRBJ2-6 and V is TRBV9; unclear D gene. V was pared by 3 bases and J by 3 bases, with 10 bases between. This CDR3 has 15 amino acids. Germline V CDR1 and CDR2: SGDLS, YYNGEE. CDR3 residues: CASSAHIGGANVLTF. The CDR3 nucleotides are TGTGCCAGCAGCGCGCACATTGGTGGGGCCAACGTCCTGACTTTC.

This chain connects TRBV18 to TRBJ1-1; D may be TRBD1 (6 bases). V was shortened by 2 bases and J by 1 base, with 11 bases between the two germline ends. Germline CDR1 KGHSH, CDR2 LQKENI. The CDR3 sequence is 15 residues long. The CDR3 DNA sequence: TGTGCCAGCTCACCAACGGACAGTCCGAACACTGAAGCTTTCTTT. This codes for CASSPTDSPNTEAFF. The whole variable domain, remainder taken from reference TRBV18 and TRBJ1-1, is NAGVMQNPRHLVRRRGQEARLRCSPMKGHSHVYWYRQLPEEGLKFMVYLQKENIIDESGMPKERFSAEFPKEGPSILRIQQVVRGDSAAYFCASSPTDSPNTEAFFGQGTRLTVV.

The chain has TRBV6-2 or TRBV6-3 and TRBJ1-1; D is possibly TRBD1 (6 bases). Trimming cost V 5 bases and J 1 base, with 14 bases left between them. Germline assignment: CDR1 MNHEY and CDR2 SVGEGT. This CDR3 region has 15 residues. CDR3 sequence reads: CASSRRPTGNTEAFF. In DNA form, the CDR3 reads TGTGCCAGCAGTCGGCGGCCGACAGGGAACACTGAAGCTTTCTTT.

J is TRBJ1-5 and V is TRBV19; TRBD1 might be the D (5 bases). V was shortened by 4 bases and J by 5 bases, with 9 bases between the two germline ends. Looked up from germline, CDR1 is LNHDA and CDR2 is SQIVND (reference sequence). This CDR3 has 13 residues. The CDR3 DNA is TGTGCCAGTAGTACAGCAGGGTATCAGCCCCAGCATTTT. Translation gives CASSTAGYQPQHF.

The chain couples TRBV7-2 to TRBJ2-4, with 10 bases lining up with TRBD2. CDR3 length: 18 residues. The germline gives CDR1 SGHTA, CDR2 FQGNSA. V shed 5 bases, J shed 3 bases, and the junction held 13 bases outside the gene matches. The CDR3 DNA is TGTGCCAGCAGCATCTCACTAGCGGGGTCTTTAGGCAAAAACATTCAGTACTTC. It codes for CASSISLAGSLGKNIQYF. Full variable domain (remainder filled in from reference TRBV7-2 and TRBJ2-4): GAGVSQSPSNKVTEKGKDVELRCDPISGHTALYWYRQSLGQGLEFLIYFQGNSAPDKSGLPSDRFSAERTGGSVSTLTIQRTQQEDSAVYLCASSISLAGSLGKNIQYFGAGTRLSVL.

The count of this clone is one. Other nucleotide sequences in the sample specify the same CDR3. V gene TRBV30 combines with J gene TRBJ2-6, with D maybe TRBD1 (6 bases). The germline V gene has CDR1 GTSNPN and CDR2 SVGIG (reference sequence). There are 14 residues in the CDR3. Deletions cut 3 bases from V and 2 bases from J, with 8 bases between. CDR3 sequence (DNA): TGTGCCTGGAGCAGACAGGCTGGGGCCAACGTCCTGACTTTC. Translated: CAWSRQAGANVLTF.

The CDR3 region has the DNA TGTGCCATCAGTGGCCCGGGACAGGGGGCTGGGGCCAACGTCCTGACTTTC. Translation: CAISGPGQGAGANVLTF. The chain uses TRBV10-3 and TRBJ2-6; TRBD1 aligns across 11 bases. The ends lost 4 bases at V and 2 bases at J; junction bases unmatched: 4. This CDR3 is 17 amino acids long. Germline CDR1 is ENHRY and CDR2 is SYGVKD.

The chain links TRBV6-1 to TRBJ1-2, with 9 bases identical to TRBD1. CDR1 is MNHNS and CDR2 is SASEGT in the germline V gene. The V gene end was trimmed by 5 bases and the J gene end by 2 bases; junction bases not matched to a gene: 3. The length of the CDR3 is 14 residues. CDR3 nucleotide sequence: TGTGCCAGCAGTCCCGGGACAGGGAACTATGGCTACACCTTC. It codes for CASSPGTGNYGYTF.

This clone was seen a few times. The rearrangement joins TRBV12-5 to TRBJ1-5; D call uncertain. The ends were cut back, 5 bases at V and 7 bases at J, with 18 bases in the middle. The CDR3 totals 15 residues. The germline V gene encodes CDR1 LGHNT and CDR2 FRNRAP. The CDR3 DNA sequence: TGTGCTAGTGGTGAAGCGGGGAGTAGAGGCCAGCCCCAGCATTTT. Encoded protein: CASGEAGSRGQPQHF.

The rearrangement links TRBV5-6 to TRBJ2-3; D unresolved. The CDR3 totals 13 residues. Germline assignment: CDR1 SGHDT and CDR2 YYEEEE. The V and J ends lost 0 bases and 5 bases respectively, with 7 bases between them. CDR3 protein: CASSLAPGDTQYF. As DNA, the CDR3 is TGTGCCAGCAGCTTGGCGCCGGGAGATACGCAGTATTTT.

V and J are TRBV10-3 and TRBJ1-2; D call uncertain. This CDR3 comprises 15 residues. Germline V gene lookup returns CDR1 ENHRY and CDR2 SYGVKD. Trimming cost V 3 bases and J 0 bases, with 11 bases left between them. DNA of the CDR3: TGTGCCATCAGTGACCCCAGTCAGACTAACTATGGCTACACCTTC. Protein: CAISDPSQTNYGYTF.

This clone was detected only a few times. The rearrangement links TRBV6-6 to TRBJ1-5; weak D call: TRBD1 (5 bases). V gave up 10 bases and J gave up 3 bases, with 19 bases separating them. Per germline, CDR1 MNHNY and CDR2 SVGAGI (reference sequence). This CDR3 has 15 amino acids. The CDR3 region is CATGPAGGSNQPQHF. DNA of the CDR3: TGTGCCACCGGACCCGCCGGGGGGTCCAATCAGCCCCAGCATTTT.

A few counts support this clone. This chain uses TRBV12-3 or TRBV12-4 with TRBJ1-2; D is possibly TRBD1 (5 bases). V lost 6 bases, J lost 4 bases, and 12 bases lay in between. CDR3 length: 13 amino acids. CDR3 DNA: TGTGCCAGCAGATCCCCGGGGGGCTATGGCTACACCTTC. Residues: CASRSPGGYGYTF.

The chain is built from TRBV7-6 and TRBJ2-2; unclear D gene. V dropped 5 bases and J dropped 4 bases, with 14 bases sitting between them. This CDR3 has 15 amino acids. Germline CDR1 and CDR2: SGHVS and FNYEAQ. CDR3 region: CASSPLIARTGELFF. CDR3 nucleotide sequence: TGTGCCAGCAGCCCACTCATAGCCCGCACCGGGGAGCTGTTTTTT.

The chain is built from TRBV15 and TRBJ2-7; 14 nucleotides agree with TRBD2. Germline CDR1 reads LNHNV; CDR2 reads YYDKDF (reference sequence). This CDR3 comprises 16 residues. The J segment lost 2 bases and the V segment lost 4 bases, leaving 4 bases of the junction unmatched. Here the CDR3 reads CATSKQGLAGAYEQYF. CDR3 DNA sequence: TGTGCCACCAGCAAACAGGGACTAGCGGGGGCCTACGAGCAGTACTTC.

This chain links TRBV3-1 (or the pseudogene TRBV3-2) with TRBJ1-4; D is perhaps TRBD1 (6 bases). Deletions cut 5 bases from V and 3 bases from J, with 16 bases between. Per germline, CDR1 LGHDT and CDR2 YNNKEL (reference sequence). This CDR3 is 16 amino acids long. In nucleotides, the CDR3 is TGTGCCAGCAGCAAAGGGCCGAGACAGGCTAATGAAAAACTGTTTTTT. This translates into CASSKGPRQANEKLFF.

This sequence joins TRBV7-2 and TRBJ2-7, with 12 bases that match TRBD2. CDR3 size: 18 residues. The junction had 20 bases not matched to a gene; V was cut back by 8 bases and J by 6 bases. Germline loops: CDR1 SGHTA, CDR2 FQGNSA. This chain's CDR3 is CASGQYQGLAGGIREQYF. The CDR3 DNA reads as TGTGCCAGCGGCCAATACCAGGGCCTAGCGGGAGGGATCCGCGAGCAGTACTTC.

The rearrangement joins TRBV7-9 to TRBJ2-6; 10 bases align to TRBD1. The CDR3 spans 16 residues. J lost 1 base, V lost 5 bases, and 2 bases had no gene match. Germline-derived CDR1 and CDR2 are SEHNR and FQNEAQ (reference sequence). CDR3 in amino acids: CASSRTGGSGANVLTF. DNA for the CDR3: TGTGCCAGCAGCCGGACAGGGGGGTCTGGGGCCAACGTCCTGACTTTC.

The J gene is TRBJ2-7, the V gene TRBV6-1, with 12 bases identical to TRBD1. CDR1 and CDR2 (germline): MNHNS, SASEGT. This CDR3 comprises 16 residues. V was clipped by 3 bases and J by 4 bases; unmatched bases: 7. The DNA of the CDR3 is TGTGCCAGCAGTGACTTGGGGACAGGGGGCGGATACGAGCAGTACTTC. Its protein product is CASSDLGTGGGYEQYF.